The 7 T cell receptor beta chains in this list originate from one sample, sequenced in a study of metastatic and nonmetastatic thyroid tumors. With MiXCR, TCRdb reprocessed the PCR reads. Of tens of thousands of clones listed, 20% to 25% are singletons. No patient had received any treatment before thyroid surgery. The sample comprised tumor tissue. These receptors were obtained from a female donor with papillary thyroid cancer or a benign thyroid nodule (not recorded which). Some clones in this sample may be carry-over from other donors' samples.

The CDR3 is CSASQGPNQPQHF. CDR3 nucleotide sequence: TGCAGTGCTAGCCAGGGGCCAAATCAGCCCCAGCATTTT. The chain couples TRBV20-1 to TRBJ1-5; D possibly corresponds to TRBD1 (6 bases). The CDR3 contains 13 residues. V lost 3 bases, J lost 4 bases, and 10 bases lay in between. Germline CDR1 and CDR2: DFQATT and SNEGSKA (reference sequence).

This clone has a single count. Other DNA sequences in this specimen translate into the identical CDR3. The CDR3 sequence is CASSPPLSGEQYF. The CDR3 DNA sequence: TGTGCCAGCAGCCCTCCTCTTTCCGGCGAGCAGTACTTC. The chain employs TRBV7-6 and TRBJ2-7; D remains ambiguous. The germline V and J ends were trimmed by 5 bases and 6 bases, with 14 bases remaining between them. The CDR3 covers 13 residues. CDR1 is SGHVS, CDR2 FNYEAQ, per germline. Variable domain in full (rest from reference TRBV7-6 and TRBJ2-7): GAGVSQSPRYKVTKRGQDVALRCDPISGHVSLYWYRQALGQGPEFLTYFNYEAQQDKSGLPNDRFSAERPEGSISTLTIQRTEQRDSAMYRCASSPPLSGEQYFGPGTRLTVT.

This clone was detected many times. The J gene is TRBJ2-1, the V gene TRBV11-2; D is perhaps TRBD2 (5 bases). Trimming pared 2 bases from V and 6 bases from J, leaving 14 bases between. CDR3 length: 15 amino acids. CDR1 is SGHAT, CDR2 FQNNGV, per germline. The CDR3 loop is CASSLLAQGGNEQFF. CDR3 DNA: TGTGCCAGCAGCTTATTGGCCCAAGGAGGCAATGAGCAGTTCTTC. The variable domain in full, with the rest retrieved from reference TRBV11-2 and TRBJ2-1, is EAGVAQSPRYKIIEKRQSVAFWCNPISGHATLYWYQQILGQGPKLLIQFQNNGVVDDSQLPKDRFSAERLKGVDSTLKIQPAKLEDSAVYLCASSLLAQGGNEQFFGPGTRLTVL.

This clone showed up many times. The chain is built from TRBV6-5 and TRBJ1-3; D may be TRBD1 (5 bases). This CDR3 region has 18 residues. Germline V gene data show CDR1 as MNHEY and CDR2 as SVGAGI. V was pared by 10 bases and J by 0 bases, with 25 bases between. CDR3 sequence reads: CAKTELRVGTVSGNTIYF. The DNA for the CDR3 is TGTGCCAAAACAGAGCTGCGGGTAGGGACGGTCTCTGGAAACACCATATATTTT.

This clone was seen only once. The V and J genes are TRBV11-2 and TRBJ2-3, with no clear D. The CDR3 is 12 residues long. Trimming took off 5 bases at V and 4 bases at J, with 7 bases between the two ends. The germline gives CDR1 SGHAT, CDR2 FQNNGV. The CDR3 spells CASSLIADTQYF. CDR3 bases: TGTGCCAGCAGCCTTATAGCAGATACGCAGTATTTT.

This clone was seen a few times. The chain employs TRBV5-1 and TRBJ2-3; 14 positions agree with TRBD2. With V trimmed by 1 base and J by 2 bases, 3 bases remained unmatched. CDR1 and CDR2 from the germline V gene are SGHRS and YFSETQ. The CDR3 totals 17 residues. CDR3 amino acids: CASSLWTSGGITDTQYF. The CDR3 coding sequence is TGCGCCAGCAGCTTGTGGACTAGCGGGGGGATCACAGATACGCAGTATTTT. The full variable domain, rest sourced from reference TRBV5-1 and TRBJ2-3, is KAGVTQTPRYLIKTRGQQVTLSCSPISGHRSVSWYQQTPGQGLQFLFEYFSETQRNKGNFPGRFSGRQFSNSRSEMNVSTLELGDSALYLCASSLWTSGGITDTQYFGPGTRLTVL.

This clone has a count of ten or more. This CDR3 is CASSPSGQANQPQHF. The CDR3 nucleotides read TGTGCCAGCAGCCCGAGCGGGCAGGCAAATCAGCCCCAGCATTTT. J is TRBJ1-5 and V is TRBV28; D uncertain. The germline V gene has CDR1 MDHEN and CDR2 SYDVKM. This CDR3 spans 15 amino acids. The V and J ends lost 6 bases and 4 bases respectively, with 16 bases between them.